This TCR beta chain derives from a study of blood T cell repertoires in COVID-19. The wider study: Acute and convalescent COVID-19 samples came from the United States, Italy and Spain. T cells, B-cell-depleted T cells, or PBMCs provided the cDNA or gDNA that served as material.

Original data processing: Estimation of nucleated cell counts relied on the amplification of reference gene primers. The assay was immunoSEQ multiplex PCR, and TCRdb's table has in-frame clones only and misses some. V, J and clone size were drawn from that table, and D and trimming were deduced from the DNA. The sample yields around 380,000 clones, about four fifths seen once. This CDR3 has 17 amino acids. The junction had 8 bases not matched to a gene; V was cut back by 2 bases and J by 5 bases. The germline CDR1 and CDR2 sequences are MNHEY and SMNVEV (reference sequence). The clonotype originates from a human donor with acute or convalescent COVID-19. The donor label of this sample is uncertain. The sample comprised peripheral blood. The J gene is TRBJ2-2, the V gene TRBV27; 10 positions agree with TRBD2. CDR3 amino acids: CASSLPPLAGETGELFF. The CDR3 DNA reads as TGTGCCAGCAGTTTACCTCCCCTAGCGGGGGAAACCGGGGAGCTGTTTTTT.